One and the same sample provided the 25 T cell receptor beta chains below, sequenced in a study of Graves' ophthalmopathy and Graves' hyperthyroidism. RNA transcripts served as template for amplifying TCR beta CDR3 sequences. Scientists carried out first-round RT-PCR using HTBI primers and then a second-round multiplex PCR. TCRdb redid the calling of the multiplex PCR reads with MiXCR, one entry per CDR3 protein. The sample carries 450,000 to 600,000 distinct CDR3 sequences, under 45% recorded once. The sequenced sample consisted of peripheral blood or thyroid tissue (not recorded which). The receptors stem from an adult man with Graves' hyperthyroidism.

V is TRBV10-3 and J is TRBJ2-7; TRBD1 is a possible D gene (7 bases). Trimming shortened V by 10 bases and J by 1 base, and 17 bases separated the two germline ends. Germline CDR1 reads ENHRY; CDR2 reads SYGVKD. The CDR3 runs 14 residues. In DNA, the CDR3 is TGTGCCAGCTACCCAGGGGGGCGTTCCTACGAGCAGTACTTC. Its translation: CASYPGGRSYEQYF.

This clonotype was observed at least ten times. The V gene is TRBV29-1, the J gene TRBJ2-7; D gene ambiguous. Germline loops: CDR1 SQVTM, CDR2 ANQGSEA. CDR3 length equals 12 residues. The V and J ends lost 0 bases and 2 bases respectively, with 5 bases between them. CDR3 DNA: TGCAGCGTTGAAGATATCGCCTACGAGCAGTACTTC. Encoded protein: CSVEDIAYEQYF.

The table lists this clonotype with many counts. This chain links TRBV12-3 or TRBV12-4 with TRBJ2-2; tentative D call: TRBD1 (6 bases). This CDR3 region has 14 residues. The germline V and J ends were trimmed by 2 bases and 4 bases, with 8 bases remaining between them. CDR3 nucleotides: TGTGCCAGCAGTTTATTCAGGGGCACCGGGGAGCTGTTTTTT. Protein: CASSLFRGTGELFF.

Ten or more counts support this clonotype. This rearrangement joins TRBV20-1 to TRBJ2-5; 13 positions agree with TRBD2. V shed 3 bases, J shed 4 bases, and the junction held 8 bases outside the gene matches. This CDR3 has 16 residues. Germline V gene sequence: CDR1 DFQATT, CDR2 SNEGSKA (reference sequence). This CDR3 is CSASTSGRAFGETQYF. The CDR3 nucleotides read TGCAGTGCTAGCACTAGCGGGAGGGCCTTCGGAGAGACCCAGTACTTC.

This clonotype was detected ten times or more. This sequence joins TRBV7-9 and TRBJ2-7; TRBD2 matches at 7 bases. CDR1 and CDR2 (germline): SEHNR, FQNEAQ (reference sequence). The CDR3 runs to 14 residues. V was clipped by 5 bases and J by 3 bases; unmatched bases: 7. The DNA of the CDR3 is TGTGCCAGCAGCCCGCGCCTAGCGGACTACGAGCAGTACTTC. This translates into CASSPRLADYEQYF.

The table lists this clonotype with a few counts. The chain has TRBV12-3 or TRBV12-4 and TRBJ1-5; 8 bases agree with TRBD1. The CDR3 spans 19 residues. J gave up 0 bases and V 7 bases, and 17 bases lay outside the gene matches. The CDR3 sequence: CASTEGQGWGRYSNQPQHF. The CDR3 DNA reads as TGTGCCAGCACCGAAGGACAGGGCTGGGGGAGGTATAGCAATCAGCCCCAGCATTTT.

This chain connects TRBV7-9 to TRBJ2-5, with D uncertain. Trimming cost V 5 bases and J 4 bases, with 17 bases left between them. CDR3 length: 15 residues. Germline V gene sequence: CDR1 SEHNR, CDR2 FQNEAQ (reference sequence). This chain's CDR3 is CASSALRAVRETQYF. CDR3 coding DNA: TGTGCCAGCAGCGCTTTAAGGGCGGTCCGAGAGACCCAGTACTTC.

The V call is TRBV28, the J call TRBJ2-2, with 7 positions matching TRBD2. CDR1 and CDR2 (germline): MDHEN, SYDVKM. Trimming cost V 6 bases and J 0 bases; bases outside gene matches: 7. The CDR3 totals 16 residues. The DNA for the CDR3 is TGTGCCAGCAGAACATTAGCGGGCGCGAACACCGGGGAGCTGTTTTTT. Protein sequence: CASRTLAGANTGELFF.

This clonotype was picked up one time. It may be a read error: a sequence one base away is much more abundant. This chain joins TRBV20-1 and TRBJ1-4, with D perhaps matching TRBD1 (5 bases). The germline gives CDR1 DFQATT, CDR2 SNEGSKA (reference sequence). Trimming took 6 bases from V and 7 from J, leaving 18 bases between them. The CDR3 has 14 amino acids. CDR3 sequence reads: CSALAGGSVEKLFF. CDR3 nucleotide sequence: TGCAGTGCCTTAGCGGGGGGGTCTGTTGAAAAACTGTTTTTT.

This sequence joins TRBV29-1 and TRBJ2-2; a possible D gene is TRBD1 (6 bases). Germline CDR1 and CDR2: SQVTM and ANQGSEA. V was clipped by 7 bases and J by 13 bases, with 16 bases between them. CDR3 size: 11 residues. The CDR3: CSAHAQGGLFF. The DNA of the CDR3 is TGCAGCGCCCACGCACAGGGCGGGCTGTTTTTT.

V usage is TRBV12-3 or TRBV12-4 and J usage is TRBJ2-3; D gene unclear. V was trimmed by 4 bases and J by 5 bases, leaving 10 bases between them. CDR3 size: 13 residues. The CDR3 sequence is CASSSRLEDTQYF. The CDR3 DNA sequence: TGTGCCAGCAGTTCGCGCCTAGAAGATACGCAGTATTTT.

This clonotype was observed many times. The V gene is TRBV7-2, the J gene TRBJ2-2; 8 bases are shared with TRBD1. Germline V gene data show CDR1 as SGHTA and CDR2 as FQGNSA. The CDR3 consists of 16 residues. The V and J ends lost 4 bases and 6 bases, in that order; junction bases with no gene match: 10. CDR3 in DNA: TGTGCCAGCAGCTGGACAGGGCGCATGGGAGCCGGGGAGCTGTTTTTT. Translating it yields CASSWTGRMGAGELFF.

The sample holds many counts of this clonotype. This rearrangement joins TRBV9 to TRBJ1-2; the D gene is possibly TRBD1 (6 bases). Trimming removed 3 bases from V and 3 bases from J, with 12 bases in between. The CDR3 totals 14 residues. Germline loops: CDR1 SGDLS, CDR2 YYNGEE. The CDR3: CASSGDRLYYGYTF. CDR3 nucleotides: TGTGCCAGCAGCGGCGACAGGTTGTACTATGGCTACACCTTC.

In DNA form, the CDR3 reads TGTGCCAGCAGCTTAGATGAAAGGCCGGGTCTCAGGTCCGGACTCGTGATGTCTAAAGACACCATATATTTT. Encoded protein: CASSLDERPGLRSGLVMSKDTIYF. This chain connects TRBV7-2 to TRBJ1-3; no firm D call. There are 24 residues in the CDR3. The V gene's germline CDR1 is SGHTA and CDR2 FQGNSA. Trimming stripped 1 base from V and 8 bases from J, with 42 bases between.

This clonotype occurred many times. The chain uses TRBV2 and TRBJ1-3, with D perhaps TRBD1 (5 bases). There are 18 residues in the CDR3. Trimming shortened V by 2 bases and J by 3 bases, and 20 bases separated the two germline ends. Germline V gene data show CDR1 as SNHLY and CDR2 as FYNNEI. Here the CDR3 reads CASSEFGRGGLIGNTIYF. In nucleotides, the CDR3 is TGTGCCAGCAGTGAATTCGGGCGGGGGGGGTTAATTGGAAACACCATATATTTT. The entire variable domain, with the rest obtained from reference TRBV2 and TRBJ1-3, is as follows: EPEVTQTPSHQVTQMGQEVILRCVPISNHLYFYWYRQILGQKVEFLVSFYNNEISEKSEIFDDQFSVERPDGSNFTLKIRSTKLEDSAMYFCASSEFGRGGLIGNTIYFGEGSWLTVV.

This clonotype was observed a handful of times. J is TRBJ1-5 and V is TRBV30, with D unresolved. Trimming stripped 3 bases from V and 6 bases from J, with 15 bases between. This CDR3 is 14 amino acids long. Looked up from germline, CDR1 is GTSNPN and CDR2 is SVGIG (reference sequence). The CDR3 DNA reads TGTGCCTGGAGCCTGAGACACGGAGTTCAGCCCCAGCATTTT. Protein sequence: CAWSLRHGVQPQHF.

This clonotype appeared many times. The CDR3 sequence: CASRAGYSGANVLTF. CDR3 sequence (DNA): TGTGCCAGCAGAGCAGGGTATTCTGGGGCCAACGTCCTGACTTTC. The chain carries TRBV7-8 and TRBJ2-6; D is perhaps TRBD1 (5 bases). In germline, CDR1 is SGHVS, CDR2 FQNEAQ. The CDR3 sequence is 15 residues long. Between the trimmed V and J ends, which lost 6 bases and 1 base, there was a span of 10 bases.

The CDR3 nucleotides read TGTGCCAGCAGCGAAGGGGGGGCGGACAGTCGGCCCCAGCATTTT. Residues: CASSEGGADSRPQHF. The rearrangement links TRBV12-3 or TRBV12-4 to TRBJ1-5, with D possibly matching TRBD1 (6 bases). There are 15 residues in the CDR3. Trimming removed 6 bases from V and 9 bases from J, with 21 bases in between.

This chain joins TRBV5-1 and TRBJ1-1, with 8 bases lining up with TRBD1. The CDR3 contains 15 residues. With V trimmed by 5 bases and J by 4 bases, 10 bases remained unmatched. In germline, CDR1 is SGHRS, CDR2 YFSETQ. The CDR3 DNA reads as TGCGCCAGCAGTGCTGACAGGGGCGAGGTCACTGAAGCTTTCTTT. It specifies CASSADRGEVTEAFF.

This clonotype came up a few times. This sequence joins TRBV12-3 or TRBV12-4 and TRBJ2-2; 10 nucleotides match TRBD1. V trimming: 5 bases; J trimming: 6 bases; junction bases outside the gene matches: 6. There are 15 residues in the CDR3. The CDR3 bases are TGTGCCAGCAGTGGGCGACAGGGGGCGGCCGGGGAGCTGTTTTTT. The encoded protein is CASSGRQGAAGELFF.

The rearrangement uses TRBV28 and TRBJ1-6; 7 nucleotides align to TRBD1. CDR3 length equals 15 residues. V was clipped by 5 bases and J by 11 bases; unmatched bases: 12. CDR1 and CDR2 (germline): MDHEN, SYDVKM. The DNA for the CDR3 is TGTGCCAGCAGTCCAAGGACAGGTGGTTATCCACCCCTCCACTTT. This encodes CASSPRTGGYPPLHF.

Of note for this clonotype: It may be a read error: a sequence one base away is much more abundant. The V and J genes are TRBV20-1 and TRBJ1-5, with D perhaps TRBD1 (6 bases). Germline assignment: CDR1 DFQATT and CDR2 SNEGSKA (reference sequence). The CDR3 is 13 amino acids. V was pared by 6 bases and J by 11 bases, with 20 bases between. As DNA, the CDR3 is TGCAGTGCGACCCGACAGGTGGATAGGTCCCAGCATTTT. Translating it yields CSATRQVDRSQHF.

The CDR3 loop is CASSQATSRGYTF. CDR3 DNA: TGTGCCAGCAGCCAGGCTACAAGTCGGGGCTACACCTTC. The V and J genes are TRBV28 and TRBJ1-2; D call uncertain. CDR3 size: 13 residues. Germline CDR1 and CDR2: MDHEN and SYDVKM. V lost 6 bases and J 8 bases, leaving 16 bases between the germline ends.

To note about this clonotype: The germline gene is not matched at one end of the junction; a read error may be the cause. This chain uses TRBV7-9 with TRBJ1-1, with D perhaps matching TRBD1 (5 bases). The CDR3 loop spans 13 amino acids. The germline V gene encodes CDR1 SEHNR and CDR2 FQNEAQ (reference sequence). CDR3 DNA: TGTGCCGGCAGCTTAGGGGTAAACACTGAAACTTTCTTT. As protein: CAGSLGVNTETFF.

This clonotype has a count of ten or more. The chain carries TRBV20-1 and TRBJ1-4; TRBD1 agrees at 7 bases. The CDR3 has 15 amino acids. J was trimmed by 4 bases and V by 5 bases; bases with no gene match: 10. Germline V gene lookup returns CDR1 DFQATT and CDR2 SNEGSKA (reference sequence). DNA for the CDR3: TGCAGTGCTCGCCCGATCGGGACAGATAATGAAAAACTGTTTTTT. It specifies CSARPIGTDNEKLFF.